The sequence of this TCR beta chain was determined in a study of T cell responses to AZD1222 COVID-19 vaccine. For this clone: Its antigen remains unidentified.

Clones were read by immunoSEQ multiplex PCR, and TCRdb kept only the in-frame ones, dropping some. In the table there are 95,000 to 110,000 clones, about 90% of which are singletons. This CDR3 is built from 15 residues. Germline V lookup: CDR1 LNHDA, CDR2 SQIVND (reference sequence). V lost 4 bases and J lost 0; bases outside the gene matches: 6. Study-wide results and limits: Nearly half of spike-specific TCRs reportedly target variant regions that are unmutated in the B.1.351 and B.1.1.7 variants.

The gene calls are TRBV19 and TRBJ2-7; 7 bases line up with TRBD1. This TCR was recovered from an adult who received the AZD1222 COVID-19 vaccine. The material was peripheral blood, obtained 28 days after the second AZD1222 dose. The CDR3 spells CASSTRDRPSYEQYF. The DNA of the CDR3 is TGTGCCAGTAGTACCCGGGACAGACCCTCCTACGAGCAGTACTTC.